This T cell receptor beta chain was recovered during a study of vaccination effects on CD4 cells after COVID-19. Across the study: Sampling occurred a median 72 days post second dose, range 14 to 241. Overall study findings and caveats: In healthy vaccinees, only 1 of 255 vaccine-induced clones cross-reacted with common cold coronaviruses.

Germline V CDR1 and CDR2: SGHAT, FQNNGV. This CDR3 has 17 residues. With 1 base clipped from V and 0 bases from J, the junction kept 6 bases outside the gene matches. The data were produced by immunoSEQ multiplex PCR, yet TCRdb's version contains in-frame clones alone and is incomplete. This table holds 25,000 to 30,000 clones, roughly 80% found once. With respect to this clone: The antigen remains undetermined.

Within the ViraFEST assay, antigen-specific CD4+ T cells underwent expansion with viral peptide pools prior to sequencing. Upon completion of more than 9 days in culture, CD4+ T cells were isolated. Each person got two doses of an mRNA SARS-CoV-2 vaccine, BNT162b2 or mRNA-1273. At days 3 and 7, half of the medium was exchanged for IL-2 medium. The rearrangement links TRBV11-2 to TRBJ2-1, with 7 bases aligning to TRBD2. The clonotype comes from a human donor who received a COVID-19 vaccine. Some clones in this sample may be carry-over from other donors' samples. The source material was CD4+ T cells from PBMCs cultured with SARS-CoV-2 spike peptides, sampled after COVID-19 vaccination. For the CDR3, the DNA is TGTGCCAGCAGCTTAGTCCCCGGGACTAACTCCTACAATGAGCAGTTCTTC. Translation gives CASSLVPGTNSYNEQFF.